This T cell receptor (beta chain) was found in a study of blood T cell repertoires in COVID-19. On the study more broadly: From the United States, Italy and Spain came samples of acute and convalescent COVID-19. Sources were T cells, B-cell-depleted T cells, or PBMCs; the material itself was cDNA or gDNA.

This CDR3 comprises 18 residues. The germline V gene encodes CDR1 SGHDN and CDR2 FVKESK. V was trimmed by 4 bases and J by 0 bases, leaving 19 bases between them. Data came from immunoSEQ multiplex PCR; TCRdb stores just in-frame clones and leaves some out. There are 150,000 to 200,000 clones in the sample; approximately 83% occur only once, and roughly 8.2% lies in the top ten. The TCR was taken from a man aged 60 to 69 with acute or convalescent COVID-19. The rearrangement joins TRBV14 to TRBJ2-1; D is unresolved. Sequencing used peripheral blood. Here the CDR3 DNA reads TGTGCCAGCAGCCCCTTCCGCGGAGACGCGAGCTCCTACAATGAGCAGTTCTTC. Its protein is CASSPFRGDASSYNEQFF.